This T cell receptor (beta chain) was documented in a study of T-cell memory formation after mild COVID-19. Study-wide background: Clustering of TCRs was largely donor specific.

One entry per CDR3 protein, called by TCRdb with MiXCR from the 5' RACE reads. The sample consists of 300,000 to 400,000 distinct CDR3 sequences, 25% to 30% of them appearing once. The CDR3 has 12 residues. The V and J ends lost 6 bases and 2 bases respectively, with 11 bases between them. CDR1 SQVTM and CDR2 ANQGSEA come from the germline V gene. The receptor was derived from an adult woman who had mild COVID-19 (a few samples of this study predate the infection). Cell type and time point are not known. The J gene is TRBJ2-7, the V gene TRBV29-1; tentatively, D is TRBD2 (6 bases). The sequenced sample consisted of PBMCs or a T cell subset sorted from them (not recorded which). The CDR3 sequence is CSVWGETYEQYF. The DNA for the CDR3 is TGCAGCGTGTGGGGGGAAACCTACGAGCAGTACTTC.